The rows below give T cell receptor beta chains drawn from one sample of a study of T cells in Graves' hyperthyroidism and ophthalmopathy. TCRdb redid the calling of the multiplex PCR reads with MiXCR, one entry per CDR3 protein. The sample has some 400,000 distinct CDR3 sequences, roughly 14% seen once. The sequenced sample consisted of blood. These receptors were collected from an older woman with Graves' hyperthyroidism. Both conserved end residues are part of each CDR3. D genes are given only for firm matches. Part of the rows lack a size; the others show once, few, many or a class for expanded clones.

v_call	clone_size	j_call	d_call	cdr3_nt	cdr3_aa
TRBV29-1	many	TRBJ2-5	TRBD1	TGCAGCGTATTCTCTACAGGGGGTGAGACCCAGTACTTC	CSVFSTGGETQYF
TRBV6-1	.	TRBJ2-2	TRBD2	TGTGCCAGCAGTACAGGGACTAGCGGGAGGGCCTATCCGCCCGGGGAGCTGTTTTTT	CASSTGTSGRAYPPGELFF
TRBV2	many	TRBJ1-5	.	TGTGCCAGCAGTGATTGGGAGGATCAGCCCCAGCATTTT	CASSDWEDQPQHF
TRBV6-1	many	TRBJ2-4	TRBD1	TGTGCCAGCAGCCCAACAGGGGCTGGGAACATTCAGTACTTC	CASSPTGAGNIQYF
TRBV20-1	many	TRBJ2-1	.	TGCAGTGCTATCGTAGCGGCCACCTACAATGAGCAGTTCTTC	CSAIVAATYNEQFF
TRBV11-2	many	TRBJ1-6	.	TGTGCCAGCAGCCCCCGGTCTAATTCACCCCTCCACTTT	CASSPRSNSPLHF
TRBV5-1	many	TRBJ2-3	TRBD2	TGTGCCAGCAGCGCAGGGACTAGCGGAAGCACAGATACGCAGTATTTT	CASSAGTSGSTDTQYF
TRBV15	many	TRBJ1-5	TRBD1	TGTGCCACCAGCAGAGCACAGGGGGTGGGTCAGCCCCAGCATTTT	CATSRAQGVGQPQHF
TRBV12-5	.	TRBJ2-1	.	TGTGCTAGTGGTTCCCTCAGTCTAAGGGTGTCCCACGAGCAGTTCTTC	CASGSLSLRVSHEQFF
TRBV5-1	few	TRBJ2-5	.	TGCGCCAGCAGCTTGGAGGGGCGTGGGGAGACCCAGTACTTC	CASSLEGRGETQYF
TRBV20-1	many	TRBJ2-1	.	TGCAGTGCTAGAGATCCCTCCCGGGGGTACAATGAGCAGTTCTTC	CSARDPSRGYNEQFF
TRBV7-2	.	TRBJ2-7	TRBD1	TGTGCCAGCAGCTTAGCGGTGGGACAGGGCTACGAGCAGTACTTC	CASSLAVGQGYEQYF
TRBV25-1	once	TRBJ2-3	TRBD2	TGTGCCAGCAGTGCTACGGGAGGGAGCACAGATACGCAGTATTTT	CASSATGGSTDTQYF
TRBV5-1	few	TRBJ2-7	TRBD2	TGCGCCAGCAGCTTCGGACTAGCGGGAGATTTCTACGAGCAGTACTTC	CASSFGLAGDFYEQYF
TRBV11-2	many	TRBJ2-3	TRBD2	TGTGCCAGCAGCCCCCGACTAGCAGTGTTGACAGATACGCAGTATTTT	CASSPRLAVLTDTQYF
TRBV5-1	many	TRBJ2-7	.	TGCGCCAGCAGCTTCTTAGGACTCGAAGCCTACGAGCAGTACTTC	CASSFLGLEAYEQYF
TRBV2	.	TRBJ1-4	.	TGTGCCAGCAGTCCAGGGTCGGGGGGCCCGGAAAAACTGTTTTTT	CASSPGSGGPEKLFF
TRBV11-3	many	TRBJ2-3	.	TGTGCCAGCAGCTTACCTGGGGAAGCGCAGTATTTT	CASSLPGEAQYF
TRBV5-8	many	TRBJ2-5	.	TGTGCCAGCAGCGAGCAACTTGGAGGCCAAGAGACCCAGTACTTC	CASSEQLGGQETQYF
TRBV12-5	few	TRBJ2-7	TRBD1	TGTGCTAGTGGTTTGGACCCCGGGACAGGTAGTGTGGAGCAGTACTTC	CASGLDPGTGSVEQYF
TRBV27	many	TRBJ1-6	.	TGTGCCAGCAGTTTTCGGGGGCCTCATAATTCACCCCTCCACTTT	CASSFRGPHNSPLHF
TRBV6-1	many	TRBJ1-5	.	TGTGCCAGCAGTTATGTCGGGCAGTTAAATCAGCCCCAGCATTTT	CASSYVGQLNQPQHF
TRBV28	.	TRBJ1-5	TRBD1	TGTGCCAGCAGCCCAGGGGGCTACGATCAGCCCCAGCATTTT	CASSPGGYDQPQHF
TRBV24-1	.	TRBJ2-1	TRBD2	TGTGCCACGATCGGGACTAGCGAGAGCTCCTACAATGAGCAGTTCTTC	CATIGTSESSYNEQFF
TRBV5-1	many	TRBJ2-1	TRBD2	TGCGCCAGCAGCCCCCTTATAGCGGGAAGCTCCTACAATGAGCAGTTCTTC	CASSPLIAGSSYNEQFF
TRBV7-9	many	TRBJ2-1	.	TGTGCCAGCAACCTCTGGGTAGCGGCTAACAATGAGCAGTTCTTC	CASNLWVAANNEQFF
TRBV19	.	TRBJ2-3	.	TGTGCCAGTAGCCGCCCCGGGACTGGTATCGATACGCAGTATTTT	CASSRPGTGIDTQYF
TRBV6-1	few	TRBJ2-2	.	TGTGCCAGCAGTACCGACTTGAACACCGGGGAGCTGTTTTTT	CASSTDLNTGELFF
TRBV5-1	many	TRBJ2-7	TRBD1	TGCGCCAGCAGCTTGGGCGGACAGGGCTACGAGCAGTACTTC	CASSLGGQGYEQYF
TRBV28	many	TRBJ1-2	.	TGTGCCAGCAGTTTACAAGGAGAGGGCTACACCTTC	CASSLQGEGYTF
TRBV10-3	many	TRBJ2-3	TRBD2	TGTGCCACTGCCGGACTAGCGGGAGTCACAGATACGCAGTATTTT	CATAGLAGVTDTQYF
TRBV11-3	many	TRBJ2-5	TRBD1	TGTGCCAGCAGCCCTGGACAGGTGGAGACCCAGTACTTC	CASSPGQVETQYF
TRBV6-1	many	TRBJ2-3	TRBD1	TGTGCCAGCAGTGAAGCGGTGGGACAGGGCACAGATACGCAGTATTTT	CASSEAVGQGTDTQYF
TRBV5-1	few	TRBJ2-1	.	TGCGCCAGCAGCTTGGAACCAACTAGAGGGAACAATGAGCAGTTCTTC	CASSLEPTRGNNEQFF
TRBV20-1	many	TRBJ2-7	TRBD2	TGCAGTGCTAGCGGAGGTAGCGGGATTTACGAGCAGTACTTC	CSASGGSGIYEQYF
TRBV10-3	.	TRBJ2-2	TRBD1	TGTGCCATCAGCGACAGGGAAAACACCGGGGAGCTGTTTTTT	CAISDRENTGELFF
TRBV27	many	TRBJ2-5	.	TGTGCCAGCAGTTTAATCGGGGGGCTCCGAGAGACCCAGTACTTC	CASSLIGGLRETQYF
TRBV7-9	many	TRBJ1-6	TRBD1	TGTGCCAGCAGCCCGGGACAGCCAAATTCACCCCTCCACTTT	CASSPGQPNSPLHF
TRBV7-9	many	TRBJ1-2	TRBD1	TGTGCCAGCAGCTTAGGGGACAGGGGATGGCTTGGCACCTTC	CASSLGDRGWLGTF
TRBV24-1	.	TRBJ2-3	TRBD1	TGTGCCACCAGTAGCGGACAGGGTAGGACAGATACGCAGTATTTT	CATSSGQGRTDTQYF
TRBV7-9	.	TRBJ1-3	.	TGTGCCAGCAGCCCCCAGGCCGCTGGAAACACCATATATTTT	CASSPQAAGNTIYF
TRBV29-1	.	TRBJ2-1	TRBD2	TGCAGCGTGCTTAGCGGGTCCGCCGGCGAGCAGTTCTTC	CSVLSGSAGEQFF
TRBV28	few	TRBJ2-1	.	TGTGCCAGCAGTTTATGGGGACAGCGGGAACTTGAGCAGTTCTTC	CASSLWGQRELEQFF
TRBV2	.	TRBJ2-7	TRBD1	TGTGCCAGCAGCGGGGACAGGGGGCGAGGCGAGCAGTACTTC	CASSGDRGRGEQYF
TRBV7-6	.	TRBJ2-7	.	TGTGCCAGCAGCGCCGGAGGGGGACAGTTAACCTCCTACGAGCAGTACTTC	CASSAGGGQLTSYEQYF
TRBV7-2	.	TRBJ2-1	TRBD2	TGTGTCAGCAGCTTCTCTAGCGGGGGATACAATGAGCAGTTCTTC	CVSSFSSGGYNEQFF
TRBV5-8	many	TRBJ2-7	TRBD2	TGTGCCAGCAGCCCCGCCGGACTAGCCTCGTTAGGCGAGCAGTACTTC	CASSPAGLASLGEQYF